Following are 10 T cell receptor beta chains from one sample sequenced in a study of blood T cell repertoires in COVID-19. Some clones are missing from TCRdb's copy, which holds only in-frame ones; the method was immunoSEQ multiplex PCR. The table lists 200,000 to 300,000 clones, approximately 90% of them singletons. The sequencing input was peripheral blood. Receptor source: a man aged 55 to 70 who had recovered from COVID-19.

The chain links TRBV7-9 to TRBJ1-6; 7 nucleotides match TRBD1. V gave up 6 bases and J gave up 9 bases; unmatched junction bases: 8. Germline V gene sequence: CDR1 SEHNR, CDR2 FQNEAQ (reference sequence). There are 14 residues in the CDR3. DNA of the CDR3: TGTGCCAGCAGTCCCGGGACAGATAGTTCACCCCTCCACTTT. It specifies CASSPGTDSSPLHF.

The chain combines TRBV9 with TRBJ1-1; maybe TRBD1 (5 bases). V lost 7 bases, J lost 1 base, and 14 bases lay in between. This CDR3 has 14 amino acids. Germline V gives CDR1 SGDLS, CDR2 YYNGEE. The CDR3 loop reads CASGRDSWNTEAFF. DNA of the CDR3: TGTGCCAGCGGACGGGACTCTTGGAACACTGAAGCTTTCTTT. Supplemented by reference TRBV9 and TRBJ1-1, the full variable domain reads DSGVTQTPKHLITATGQRVTLRCSPRSGDLSVYWYQQSLDQGLQFLIQYYNGEERAKGNILERFSAQQFPDLHSELNLSSLELGDSALYFCASGRDSWNTEAFFGQGTRLTVV.

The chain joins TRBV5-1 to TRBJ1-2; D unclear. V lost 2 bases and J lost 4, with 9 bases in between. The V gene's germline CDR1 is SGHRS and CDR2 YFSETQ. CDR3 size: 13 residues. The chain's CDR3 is CASSLRVSYGYTF. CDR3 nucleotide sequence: TGCGCCAGCAGCTTAAGAGTTAGCTATGGCTACACCTTC.

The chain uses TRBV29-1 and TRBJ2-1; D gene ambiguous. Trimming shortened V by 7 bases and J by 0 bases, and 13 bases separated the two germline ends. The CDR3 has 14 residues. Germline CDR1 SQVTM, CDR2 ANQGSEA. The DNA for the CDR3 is TGCAGCGCCCGACAACTGAGCTCCTACAATGAGCAGTTCTTC. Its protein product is CSARQLSSYNEQFF.

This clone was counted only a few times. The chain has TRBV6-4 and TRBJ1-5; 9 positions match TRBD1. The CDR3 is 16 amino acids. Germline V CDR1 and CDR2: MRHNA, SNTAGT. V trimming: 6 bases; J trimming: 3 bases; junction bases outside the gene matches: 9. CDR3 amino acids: CASRTVDRGYNQPQHF. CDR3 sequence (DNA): TGTGCCAGCAGGACGGTGGACAGGGGATACAATCAGCCCCAGCATTTT.

This CDR3 reads CASSESGTTYEQYF. DNA of the CDR3: TGTGCCAGCAGTGAAAGTGGGACAACTTACGAGCAGTACTTC. The J gene is TRBJ2-7, the V gene TRBV6-1, with a possible D match to TRBD1 (6 bases). The CDR3 sequence is 14 residues long. Germline-derived CDR1 and CDR2 are MNHNS and SASEGT. Trimming took 2 bases from V and 4 from J, leaving 12 bases between them.

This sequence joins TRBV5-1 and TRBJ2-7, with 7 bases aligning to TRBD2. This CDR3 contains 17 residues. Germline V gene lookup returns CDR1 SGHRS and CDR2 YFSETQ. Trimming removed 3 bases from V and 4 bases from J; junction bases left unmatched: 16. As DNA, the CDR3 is TGCGCCAGCAGCTCCACCTCACGCGGGGGACCACAATACGAGCAGTACTTC. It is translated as CASSSTSRGGPQYEQYF.

The chain's CDR3 is CASRRGASSYNEQFF. The CDR3 nucleotides are TGTGCCAGCCGGCGGGGGGCGAGCTCCTACAATGAGCAGTTCTTC. This chain joins TRBV6-5 and TRBJ2-1; 8 bases agree with TRBD2. The V and J ends lost 8 bases and 0 bases, in that order; junction bases with no gene match: 6. There are 15 residues in the CDR3. Looked up from germline, CDR1 is MNHEY and CDR2 is SVGAGI.

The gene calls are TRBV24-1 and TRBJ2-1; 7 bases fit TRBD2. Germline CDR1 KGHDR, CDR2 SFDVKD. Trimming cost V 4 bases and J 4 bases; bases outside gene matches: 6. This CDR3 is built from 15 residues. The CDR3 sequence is CATSEGTKSYNEQFF. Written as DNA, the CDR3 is TGTGCCACCAGTGAGGGGACTAAATCATACAATGAGCAGTTCTTC.

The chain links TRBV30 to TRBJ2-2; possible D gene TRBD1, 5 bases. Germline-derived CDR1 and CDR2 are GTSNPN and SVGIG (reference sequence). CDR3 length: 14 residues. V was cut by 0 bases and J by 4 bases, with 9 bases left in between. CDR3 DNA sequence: TGTGCCTGGAGTGTACAAGGGGCCACCGGGGAGCTGTTTTTT. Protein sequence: CAWSVQGATGELFF.